This entry features one T cell receptor (beta chain) sequence. Its antigen is not known. CDR1 is MDHEN and CDR2 is SYDVKM in the germline V gene. This CDR3 spans 14 amino acids. The V and J ends lost 2 bases and 0 bases respectively, with 8 bases between them. At deep level, the assay was performed. Around 30,000 T cell genomes (roughly 300 ng DNA) went into each PBMC replicate. Assay used: immunoSEQ multiplex PCR; TCRdb lists only in-frame clones, some missing. The sample lists 490,000 or so clones, less than 80% occurring once. This entry is derived from a study of shared clonotypes between healthy human individuals. Regarding the study as a whole: Genetic and exposure-history diversity was limited by the small donor number. The authors expected sequencing depth to affect clonotype sharing among donors.

This TCR derives from a woman in her thirties or forties in good health. Some clones in this sample may be carry-over from other donors' samples. Sequencing was carried out using PBMCs. V is TRBV28 and J is TRBJ2-7, with D unclear. CDR3 coding DNA: TGTGCCAGCAGTTTAAGTAGGGCCTCCTACGAGCAGTACTTC. It encodes CASSLSRASYEQYF. The full variable domain, with the rest looked up from reference TRBV28 and TRBJ2-7, is DVKVTQSSRYLVKRTGEKVFLECVQDMDHENMFWYRQDPGLGLRLIYFSYDVKMKEKGDIPEGYSVSREKKERFSLILESASTNQTSMYLCASSLSRASYEQYFGPGTRLTVT.